The 4 T cell receptor beta chains below all came from one sample that was sequenced in a study of blood T cells in healthy people across ages. Then a second PCR, running roughly 6 to 11 cycles, was carried out with a sample-barcoded 5' primer and a J-beta primer mix. MiXCR, run by TCRdb on the 5' RACE reads, gives a single entry per CDR3 protein. The table shows around 900,000 distinct CDR3 sequences, with about 51% occurring only once. The sequenced sample was blood. The source of these receptors is a woman aged 60 to 75 in good health.

This clonotype appeared a single time. The chain joins TRBV12-3 or TRBV12-4 to TRBJ2-1, with TRBD2 matching 12 bases. V gave up 6 bases and J gave up 9 bases; unmatched junction bases: 6. This CDR3 contains 14 residues. Here the CDR3 reads CASRMTSGSFEQFF. CDR3 nucleotides: TGTGCCAGCAGGATGACTAGCGGGAGCTTTGAGCAGTTCTTC.

The V and J genes are TRBV20-1 and TRBJ2-7, with a tentative D call TRBD2 (5 bases). V lost 4 bases and J lost 3, with 7 bases in between. Germline V gene data show CDR1 as DFQATT and CDR2 as SNEGSKA (reference sequence). This CDR3 is 11 amino acids long. In DNA, the CDR3 is TGCAGTGCTATTGAGGGCTACGAGCAGTACTTC. Protein product: CSAIEGYEQYF.

The rearrangement links TRBV28 to TRBJ1-2; weak D call: TRBD1 (5 bases). CDR1 is MDHEN and CDR2 is SYDVKM in the germline V gene. V was shortened by 7 bases and J by 6 bases, with 18 bases between the two germline ends. CDR3 size: 14 residues. Here the CDR3 reads CASKGQWQGNGYTF. CDR3 DNA: TGTGCCAGCAAGGGGCAGTGGCAGGGAAATGGCTACACCTTC.

The chain recombines TRBV6-2 or TRBV6-3 with TRBJ2-7; 12 bases are shared with TRBD2. The CDR3 has 16 amino acids. CDR1 and CDR2 from the germline V gene are MNHEY and SVGEGT. The V segment lost 7 bases and the J segment 1 base; nucleotides outside the gene matches: 8. The CDR3 DNA is TGTGCCAGCAACCGGGGACTAGCGGGCCGGTCCTACGAGCAGTACTTC. Translated, it gives CASNRGLAGRSYEQYF.